This T cell receptor (beta chain) was found in a study of T cell responses to AZD1222 COVID-19 vaccine. From germline, CDR1 is KGHSH and CDR2 LQKENI. Trimming cost V 2 bases and J 3 bases; bases outside gene matches: 3. The CDR3 loop spans 16 amino acids. Data came from immunoSEQ multiplex PCR; TCRdb stores just in-frame clones and leaves some out. In the table there are 110,000 to 150,000 clones, 80% to 95% of which are singletons. This specimen consisted of peripheral blood, obtained on day 0 of AZD1222 vaccination. This TCR was recovered from an adult in good health. The rearrangement links TRBV18 to TRBJ2-2; 10 nucleotides align to TRBD1. The CDR3 region is CASSPRGQGHTGELFF. In DNA form, the CDR3 reads TGTGCCAGCTCACCAAGGGGACAGGGGCACACCGGGGAGCTGTTTTTT.